The 10 T cell receptor beta chains reported below all come from one sample, sequenced in a study of cytomegalovirus exposure and HLA in healthy donors. Here immunoSEQ multiplex PCR was the method, and the copy in TCRdb shows in-frame clones only, minus some. Of under 50,000 clones detected, approximately 95% appear once; the ten largest clones hold about 8%. Sequenced: PBMCs. These receptors were taken from a woman between 18 and 29 years old in good health and CMV-seropositive.

The V and J genes are TRBV6-6 and TRBJ2-7, with D perhaps matching TRBD1 (6 bases). Germline assignment: CDR1 MNHNY and CDR2 SVGAGI (reference sequence). Trimming took off 6 bases at V and 2 bases at J, with 14 bases between the two ends. CDR3 length equals 14 residues. CDR3 protein: CASRHGQNTYEQYF. The CDR3 DNA reads as TGTGCCAGCAGGCATGGACAGAACACCTACGAGCAGTACTTC.

In DNA, the CDR3 is TGTGCCAGCAGTCCTCTAGTGCAGGGGGCAAGTCAGTACTTC. Amino acid sequence: CASSPLVQGASQYF. This chain uses TRBV27 with TRBJ2-7, with 8 bases fitting TRBD1. With V trimmed by 5 bases and J by 10 bases, 13 bases remained unmatched. Germline-derived CDR1 and CDR2 are MNHEY and SMNVEV (reference sequence). The CDR3 extends over 14 amino acids.

This chain uses TRBV6-1 with TRBJ2-1; D possibly corresponds to TRBD2 (6 bases). The CDR3 spans 13 residues. V shed 1 base and J shed 15 bases, with 16 bases lying between them. CDR1 and CDR2 from the germline V gene are MNHNS and SASEGT. The CDR3 reads CASSEGWRDGGFF. The CDR3 DNA is TGTGCCAGCAGTGAAGGCTGGAGGGACGGGGGGTTCTTC.

This chain joins TRBV18 and TRBJ2-4; 8 nucleotides align to TRBD2. From germline, CDR1 is KGHSH and CDR2 LQKENI. The V gene end was trimmed by 1 base and the J gene end by 6 bases; junction bases not matched to a gene: 11. CDR3 length: 17 residues. CDR3 bases: TGTGCCAGCTCACCACTTTCAGGGATGGGACTAGTAAACATTCAGTACTTC. The encoded protein is CASSPLSGMGLVNIQYF.

The rearrangement uses TRBV28 and TRBJ1-5, with a tentative D call TRBD1 (5 bases). Trimming shortened V by 6 bases and J by 1 base, and 16 bases separated the two germline ends. The CDR3 runs 16 residues. Germline-derived CDR1 and CDR2 are MDHEN and SYDVKM. The CDR3 nucleotides are TGTGCCAGCAGGGGGAGGGGACCTGAAAGCAATCAGCCCCAGCATTTT. Amino acid sequence: CASRGRGPESNQPQHF.

The chain joins TRBV19 to TRBJ2-7; TRBD2 might be the D (6 bases). The germline CDR1 and CDR2 sequences are LNHDA and SQIVND (reference sequence). CDR3 size: 13 residues. The V end lost 8 bases, the J end lost 4 bases, and 15 bases lay between the germline ends. The CDR3 reads CASAGTDFYEQYF. The CDR3 nucleotides are TGTGCCAGTGCCGGGACTGACTTTTACGAGCAGTACTTC.

The chain employs TRBV5-1 and TRBJ2-1, with D possibly being TRBD1 (6 bases). CDR3 length: 15 amino acids. Looked up from germline, CDR1 is SGHRS and CDR2 is YFSETQ. V lost 1 base to trimming and J lost 7 bases, with 15 bases between them. The CDR3 nucleotides read TGCGCCAGCAGCTTGCAAGGACAGTCGGGGAATGAGCAGTTCTTC. This gives the protein CASSLQGQSGNEQFF.

This clone was recorded once. The chain employs TRBV5-1 and TRBJ1-1, with 9 bases lining up with TRBD1. V shed 3 bases, J shed 2 bases, and the junction held 2 bases outside the gene matches. Germline values: CDR1 SGHRS, CDR2 YFSETQ. The length of the CDR3 is 14 residues. The CDR3 DNA reads as TGCGCCAGCAGCTGGGACAGGGCCAACACTGAAGCTTTCTTT. The encoded protein is CASSWDRANTEAFF.

The chain has TRBV30 and TRBJ2-1, with 11 bases that match TRBD2. The CDR3 extends over 14 amino acids. Germline assignment: CDR1 GTSNPN and CDR2 SVGIG (reference sequence). The junction had 6 bases not matched to a gene; V was cut back by 1 base and J by 10 bases. The CDR3, as DNA: TGTGCCTGGAGTGCACTAGCGGGAGATGGGGAGCAGTTCTTC. Its translation is CAWSALAGDGEQFF.

The rearrangement links TRBV5-1 to TRBJ2-3; 7 positions match TRBD2. CDR3 length equals 18 residues. The germline gives CDR1 SGHRS, CDR2 YFSETQ. Trimming cost V 4 bases and J 0 bases; bases outside gene matches: 14. The CDR3, as DNA: TGCGCCAGCAGCCGGGGGAAGACCGGGACTACTAGCACAGATACGCAGTATTTT. Translating it yields CASSRGKTGTTSTDTQYF.